Each of the 10 T cell receptor beta chains below was sequenced from the same sample in a study of beta chain features in type 1 diabetes. Whole-study results and caveats: Shortening of TCRB CDR3s, moderate but significant, appeared in all four CD4+ subsets of Type 1 diabetes patients.

No cognate antigen is known for these TCRs. Every isolated RNA sample was fully reverse transcribed, so sequencing captured expressed TCRB transcripts. Data came from immunoSEQ multiplex PCR; TCRdb stores just in-frame clones and leaves some out. The data hold about 700,000 clones, with around an eighth observed a single time. The sample comprised naive CD4+ T cells from blood. Receptors originate from a young man with type 1 diabetes.

The rearrangement links TRBV9 to TRBJ2-1, with 11 bases fitting TRBD1. Losses at the gene ends were 4 bases for V and 2 bases for J; bases not matched to a gene: 5. Germline V gene lookup returns CDR1 SGDLS and CDR2 YYNGEE. The CDR3 consists of 16 residues. The CDR3 is CASSSGQGAPYNEQFF. The CDR3 region has the DNA TGTGCCAGCAGCTCTGGACAGGGGGCGCCCTACAATGAGCAGTTCTTC.

The gene calls are TRBV30 and TRBJ2-7; D gene ambiguous. In germline, CDR1 is GTSNPN, CDR2 SVGIG (reference sequence). Trimming stripped 1 base from V and 7 bases from J, with 8 bases between. CDR3 size: 11 residues. In DNA form, the CDR3 reads TGTGCCTGGAGTGAAGGTGTGGAGCAGTACTTC. Amino acid sequence: CAWSEGVEQYF.

This clone was seen a handful of times. The chain has TRBV25-1 and TRBJ2-1, with 7 bases lining up with TRBD1. Germline-derived CDR1 and CDR2 are MGHDK and SYGVNS. The trim removed 6 bases at V and 4 bases at J, leaving 9 bases unmatched. The CDR3 runs to 15 residues. This CDR3 reads CASRTGTALYNEQFF. The CDR3 coding sequence is TGTGCCAGCAGAACCGGGACAGCTCTTTACAATGAGCAGTTCTTC.

The V and J genes are TRBV19 and TRBJ2-7, with D possibly being TRBD2 (6 bases). From germline, CDR1 is LNHDA and CDR2 SQIVND (reference sequence). V was clipped by 0 bases and J by 2 bases, with 11 bases between them. The CDR3 totals 15 residues. CDR3 coding DNA: TGTGCCAGTAGTATAGATGAAACGGGAGCCTACGAGCAGTACTTC. Translating it yields CASSIDETGAYEQYF.

Comment on this clone: This specimen includes other DNA sequences encoding the same CDR3. The J gene is TRBJ2-1, the V gene TRBV5-1; 9 bases agree with TRBD1. The germline V gene has CDR1 SGHRS and CDR2 YFSETQ. The V segment lost 4 bases and the J segment 0 bases; nucleotides outside the gene matches: 2. This CDR3 comprises 15 residues. The chain's CDR3 is CASSPGQGSYNEQFF. The CDR3 nucleotides read TGCGCCAGCAGCCCGGGACAGGGCTCCTACAATGAGCAGTTCTTC.

The rearrangement links TRBV19 to TRBJ1-2, with TRBD1 as a possible D gene (5 bases). The V and J ends lost 3 bases and 13 bases respectively, with 12 bases between them. The CDR3 is 11 residues long. Per the germline V gene, CDR1 is LNHDA and CDR2 is SQIVND (reference sequence). CDR3 DNA sequence: TGTGCCAGTAGTATTCGGGGGTCCTGCACCTTC. Amino acid sequence: CASSIRGSCTF.

This clone has only a few counts. This chain joins TRBV2 and TRBJ2-1; weak D call: TRBD2 (6 bases). V dropped 6 bases and J dropped 2 bases, with 17 bases sitting between them. The germline CDR1 and CDR2 sequences are SNHLY and FYNNEI. This CDR3 has 16 residues. CDR3 sequence: CASSQLADPAYNEQFF. The CDR3 bases are TGTGCCAGCAGCCAATTAGCGGACCCAGCCTACAATGAGCAGTTCTTC.

This clone turned up a few times. The J gene is TRBJ2-5, the V gene TRBV30, with 9 bases aligning to TRBD2. The CDR3 runs to 14 residues. Germline V lookup: CDR1 GTSNPN, CDR2 SVGIG (reference sequence). The V gene end was trimmed by 0 bases and the J gene end by 5 bases; junction bases not matched to a gene: 4. CDR3 bases: TGTGCCTGGAGTGTTAATAGCGGGGGCGAGACCCAGTACTTC. Protein product: CAWSVNSGGETQYF.

This clone was observed a few times. This chain uses TRBV7-9 with TRBJ2-1; TRBD1 matches at 7 bases. Trimming cost V 5 bases and J 0 bases; bases outside gene matches: 4. The CDR3 runs to 15 residues. Germline-derived CDR1 and CDR2 are SEHNR and FQNEAQ (reference sequence). The CDR3 protein is CASSLGQISYNEQFF. The CDR3 coding sequence is TGTGCCAGCAGCCTGGGACAGATCTCCTACAATGAGCAGTTCTTC.

This clone has a handful of counts. Other DNA sequences from this sample encode an identical CDR3 as well. V gene TRBV5-1 combines with J gene TRBJ1-5; D remains ambiguous. The length of the CDR3 is 15 residues. Germline values: CDR1 SGHRS, CDR2 YFSETQ. V was clipped by 0 bases and J by 1 base, with 8 bases between them. The DNA for the CDR3 is TGCGCCAGCAGCTTGGAAGGACGAAGCAATCAGCCCCAGCATTTT. Its translation is CASSLEGRSNQPQHF.